The subject of this entry is one T cell receptor beta chain. There is no known antigen for this receptor. There are no base qualities to consult, and no much larger clone falls within one base. The sample's time point, from its label and the paper: about 28 days (+/-7) after the second vaccine dose. Because spike-specific TCR depth and breadth did not differ between the two schedules, AZD1222 recipients who got a second dose at roughly 4 weeks were pooled with those who got a second dose at roughly 12 weeks. Samples from vaccinated people were obtained from the UK trials COV001 and COV002, which included a single-blind randomized controlled phase 2/3 trial of AZD1222 (ChAdOx1 nCoV-19) in healthy adults. For TCRbeta chain sequencing, PBMC samples from trial participants were taken at day 0 and at day 28 after the second dose. The CDR3 regions of human TCRbeta chains were analyzed by immunosequencing. The source study handled its data this way. Repertoire TCRs were checked for matches against a reference library of SARS-CoV-2-specific TCRs that had been generated using the MIRA antigen-specificity platform. Breadth meant the fraction of unique TCRs that were SARS-CoV-2-associated, whereas depth meant the fraction of total T cells that were SARS-CoV-2-associated. Using the MIRA data, every spike-specific TCR was mapped to the spike region that the TCR reacted to and assigned to either a CD4 or a CD8 class. Log10-transformed breadth and depth values were compared by one-way ANOVA with Sidak's multiple comparisons tests. Entries here come from immuneACCESS through TCRdb and include only in-frame sequences with V and J called. Some clones fail to appear in such tables; in the studies checked, an unresolved V gene covers under half of the shortfall, and the cause of the remainder is unknown. V and J calls and clone size are copied from that table; D and trimming were computed from the DNA. This sample has approximately 150,000 clones in its table, and roughly 89% of those were observed once. Around 1.5% of the sample goes to the ten largest clones.

The data originate from a study of T cell responses to AZD1222 COVID-19 vaccine (dated by TCRdb to the early 2020s). About the full investigation: TCR sequencing was performed for fewer than 250 trial participants, of whom roughly 200 were given two doses of AZD1222 and some 25 were given two doses of MenACWY control vaccine. Trial participants were enrolled by age into 18-55, 56-69 and 70-plus year subgroups, with around 150, 28 and 57 TCR-sequenced participants respectively.

Study-wide findings and limitations: Participants were mostly white British, with more females than males. The authors suggested clonal diversity may have been underestimated. No day 14 peak-response samples were available, so repertoires were characterized only after the peak T cell response. Reportedly, almost half of the unique spike-specific TCRs recognized epitopes lying outside the regions that are mutated in the B.1.351 and B.1.1.7 variants. The 56-69-year group was small, and its depth increase did not reach significance, likely because of low power. Conclusions about previously exposed vaccinees are limited because only a handful of AZD1222 recipients were SARS-CoV-2 seropositive at baseline. Spike-specific TCR breadth and depth rose significantly after two AZD1222 doses compared with day 0 and with MenACWY recipients. CD4 TCRs associated with the vaccine covered the entire spike protein, and the dominant responses were in regions 160-218 and 743-854.

The CDR3 spans 13 residues, from the cysteine through the phenylalanine. Here the CDR3 DNA is all that survives: 39 bases in frame from base 1. V drops 7 bases and J drops 5 bases, leaving 17 bases in between. Per the germline V gene (reference sequence), GTSNPN is the CDR1 and SVGIG is the CDR2. The receptor comes from an adult who received the AZD1222 COVID-19 vaccine. The specimen was peripheral blood, collected 28 days after the second AZD1222 dose. The receptor chain draws on TRBV30 and TRBJ1-1, with TRBD1 tentatively as D gene (5 bases match). The CDR3 region: CAFSEGMRTEAFF. The DNA sequence reads TGTGCCTTTTCCGAGGGGATGAGGACTGAAGCTTTCTTT.